The next 24 T cell receptor beta chains were all read from a single sample in a study of T cells after posttransplantation cyclophosphamide. Profiled with immunoSEQ multiplex PCR; TCRdb holds only in-frame clones, not every one. The sample was found to contain about 4,100 clones, and every one recurs. Treatment was busulfan-fludarabine conditioning, a marrow graft, and cyclophosphamide on days +3 and +4. The input for sequencing was PBMCs, taken after allogeneic stem cell transplant with posttransplant cyclophosphamide. All receptors derive from a female patient aged 18 to 35 who received an allogeneic stem cell transplant from an unrelated donor, was CMV-positive, and had acute GVHD only. Some T cells here may be from the graft donor.

In this sample, this clone turned up many times. The rearrangement joins TRBV9 to TRBJ2-2; 7 nucleotides match TRBD1. V dropped 0 bases and J dropped 6; count of bases not matched to a gene: 5. Germline-derived CDR1 and CDR2 are SGDLS and YYNGEE. This CDR3 has 15 amino acids. CDR3 coding DNA: TGTGCCAGCAGCGTAGAGACAGGGATCGCCGGGGAGCTGTTTTTT. Translating gives CASSVETGIAGELFF.

This clone was detected many times. V gene TRBV5-4 combines with J gene TRBJ1-2; the D gene is possibly TRBD1 (6 bases). This CDR3 spans 12 amino acids. Trimming removed 6 bases from V and 8 bases from J, with 14 bases in between. Germline V lookup: CDR1 SGHNT, CDR2 YYREEE (reference sequence). CDR3 bases: TGTGCCAGCAAAATACAGGGTTTGGGCTACACCTTC. Translation: CASKIQGLGYTF.

There are many counts of this clone. The chain joins TRBV5-6 to TRBJ1-5, with D possibly matching TRBD1 (5 bases). V was shortened by 4 bases and J by 0 bases, with 11 bases between the two germline ends. Germline CDR1 is SGHDT and CDR2 is YYEEEE. The CDR3 totals 15 residues. The CDR3 DNA reads as TGTGCCAGCAGCCCGGGACTGTATAGCAATCAGCCCCAGCATTTT. It encodes CASSPGLYSNQPQHF.

In its sample, this clone was seen many times. V usage is TRBV7-2 and J usage is TRBJ1-3; D gene ambiguous. V gave up 5 bases and J gave up 5 bases, with 7 bases separating them. This CDR3 contains 12 residues. Germline CDR1 SGHTA, CDR2 FQGNSA. The CDR3 loop reads CASSLERNTIYF. The CDR3 DNA reads TGTGCCAGCAGCCTCGAGAGAAACACCATATATTTT. Full variable domain (rest looked up from reference TRBV7-2 and TRBJ1-3): GAGVSQSPSNKVTEKGKDVELRCDPISGHTALYWYRQSLGQGLEFLIYFQGNSAPDKSGLPSDRFSAERTGGSVSTLTIQRTQQEDSAVYLCASSLERNTIYFGEGSWLTVV.

This clone was seen at least ten times. The rearrangement uses TRBV28 and TRBJ2-2, with a weak D call TRBD2 (5 bases). CDR3 length: 14 residues. V was trimmed by 10 bases and J by 6 bases, leaving 18 bases between them. The V gene's germline CDR1 is MDHEN and CDR2 SYDVKM. As DNA, the CDR3 is TGTGCCACCAACCGGGGAACCAGGTCCGGGGAGCTGTTTTTT. This codes for CATNRGTRSGELFF. The complete variable domain, with remaining parts taken from reference TRBV28 and TRBJ2-2, reads DVKVTQSSRYLVKRTGEKVFLECVQDMDHENMFWYRQDPGLGLRLIYFSYDVKMKEKGDIPEGYSVSREKKERFSLILESASTNQTSMYLCATNRGTRSGELFFGEGSRLTVL.

This clone has at least ten counts. The chain couples TRBV28 to TRBJ2-3, with TRBD1 matching 8 bases. V was pared by 4 bases and J by 1 base, with 4 bases of the junction left unmatched. The CDR3 is made up of 15 amino acids. Germline-derived CDR1 and CDR2 are MDHEN and SYDVKM. The CDR3, as DNA: TGTGCCAGCAGTTCGCAACAGGGGGGCACAGATACGCAGTATTTT. Its protein is CASSSQQGGTDTQYF.

On this clone: Possible read error: a much larger clone is one base away. This CDR3 is also generated by other DNA sequences in the sample. V usage is TRBV30 and J usage is TRBJ2-2; the D is unclear. The CDR3 spans 14 residues. The germline V gene has CDR1 GTSNPN and CDR2 SVGIG (reference sequence). The CDR3 DNA sequence: TGCGCCTGGAGTGATACTTCGAACACCGGGGAGCTGTTTTTT. Protein: CAWSDTSNTGELFF.

At least ten counts were recorded for this clone. This sequence joins TRBV27 and TRBJ2-3; 8 bases agree with TRBD2. Germline values: CDR1 MNHEY, CDR2 SMNVEV (reference sequence). The junction had 0 bases not matched to a gene; V was cut back by 6 bases and J by 4 bases. The length of the CDR3 is 12 residues. In DNA form, the CDR3 reads TGTGCCAGCAGAGCGGGAGCAGATACGCAGTATTTT. Its protein is CASRAGADTQYF.

This clone was detected many times. This chain uses TRBV6-5 with TRBJ2-1, with 7 bases fitting TRBD1. CDR1 MNHEY and CDR2 SVGAGI come from the germline V gene. This CDR3 has 16 residues. V gave up 4 bases and J gave up 5 bases; unmatched junction bases: 11. The CDR3 here is CASSFNRQGRNNEQFF. The CDR3 DNA reads TGTGCCAGCAGTTTCAATCGACAGGGTCGCAACAATGAGCAGTTCTTC.

This clone appeared many times. The chain combines TRBV30 with TRBJ1-1; maybe TRBD1 (6 bases). The CDR3 runs to 13 residues. Germline lookup yields CDR1 GTSNPN and CDR2 SVGIG (reference sequence). Deletions cut 5 bases from V and 2 bases from J, with 12 bases between. CDR3 sequence (DNA): TGTGCCTGGTGTAGGACAGCAAACACTGAAGCTTTCTTT. Protein product: CAWCRTANTEAFF.

There are many counts of this clone. The chain links TRBV16 to TRBJ1-1, with a tentative D call TRBD1 (6 bases). This CDR3 contains 16 residues. Trimming removed 4 bases from V and 4 bases from J, with 19 bases in between. Germline assignment: CDR1 KGHSY and CDR2 FQNENV. The CDR3 loop is CASSLLDMGGPTEAFF. CDR3 nucleotides: TGTGCCAGCAGCCTCCTGGATATGGGGGGGCCCACTGAAGCTTTCTTT.

This clone was seen a handful of times. The chain uses TRBV18 and TRBJ2-7; 8 nucleotides agree with TRBD1. Germline-derived CDR1 and CDR2 are KGHSH and LQKENI. This CDR3 has 14 amino acids. Germline trimming cut 3 bases from V and 2 bases from J; bases unmatched to any gene: 3. The DNA for the CDR3 is TGTGCCAGCTCACCGGACAGGGATCCCTACGAGCAGTACTTC. This codes for CASSPDRDPYEQYF.

At least ten counts were recorded for this clone. The rearrangement uses TRBV29-1 and TRBJ2-7, with TRBD1 identical over 11 bases. After removal of 4 bases from V and 6 bases from J, the junction contained 8 bases not matched to a gene. Germline CDR1 and CDR2: SQVTM and ANQGSEA. The CDR3 runs to 14 residues. CDR3 sequence reads: CSVGTGGSIPEQYF. CDR3 DNA sequence: TGCAGCGTTGGGACAGGGGGCAGCATTCCCGAGCAGTACTTC.

This clone was observed many times. The CDR3 DNA follows: TGTGCCAGCAGTGATCGGCCCGGGGAATACTTC. This encodes CASSDRPGEYF. The rearrangement joins TRBV2 to TRBJ2-7; possible D gene TRBD2, 5 bases. The CDR3 runs 11 residues. Per the germline V gene, CDR1 is SNHLY and CDR2 is FYNNEI. V lost 3 bases and J 13 bases, leaving 13 bases between the germline ends. The variable domain in full, completed from reference TRBV2 and TRBJ2-7, reads EPEVTQTPSHQVTQMGQEVILRCVPISNHLYFYWYRQILGQKVEFLVSFYNNEISEKSEIFDDQFSVERPDGSNFTLKIRSTKLEDSAMYFCASSDRPGEYFGPGTRLTVT.

This clone was detected many times. The CDR3 nucleotides are TGTGCCACCAGCAGAGACGACAGGGACCCTCCCTACGAGCAGTACTTC. It yields the protein CATSRDDRDPPYEQYF. The chain uses TRBV15 and TRBJ2-7; 7 nucleotides line up with TRBD1. This CDR3 has 16 amino acids. Germline CDR1 reads LNHNV; CDR2 reads YYDKDF (reference sequence). V gave up 0 bases and J gave up 2 bases; unmatched junction bases: 7.

This clone occurred many times. This rearrangement joins TRBV5-6 to TRBJ2-1, with 8 bases matching TRBD2. V shed 2 bases and J 6 bases; nucleotides not matched to a gene: 7. From germline, CDR1 is SGHDT and CDR2 YYEEEE. The CDR3 has 15 amino acids. The CDR3, as DNA: TGTGCCAGCAGCTTTCCCAGCGGGAGTCCCAATGAGCAGTTCTTC. Its protein is CASSFPSGSPNEQFF.

Turning to this clone: One junction end disagrees with the germline gene, perhaps due to a read error. V is TRBV28 and J is TRBJ2-5, with D perhaps TRBD2 (6 bases). The CDR3 sequence is 16 residues long. Germline lookup yields CDR1 MDHEN and CDR2 SYDVKM. The CDR3 protein is CACRASDSGYQETQYF. The CDR3 bases are TGTGCCTGCAGAGCTTCAGACAGCGGGTACCAAGAGACCCAGTACTTC. The whole variable domain, remainder taken from reference TRBV28 and TRBJ2-5, is DVKVTQSSRYLVKRTGEKVFLECVQDMDHENMFWYRQDPGLGLRLIYFSYDVKMKEKGDIPEGYSVSREKKERFSLILESASTNQTSMYLCACRASDSGYQETQYFGPGTRLLVL.

This clone showed up many times. This chain uses TRBV5-1 with TRBJ2-7, with TRBD1 matching 8 bases. V dropped 7 bases and J dropped 2; count of bases not matched to a gene: 11. Germline V gene sequence: CDR1 SGHRS, CDR2 YFSETQ. The CDR3 length is 15 residues. The CDR3 loop is CASDAGTGDAYEQYF. CDR3 nucleotides: TGCGCCAGCGATGCCGGGACAGGAGATGCCTACGAGCAGTACTTC.

This clone was observed many times. The chain is built from TRBV4-2 and TRBJ2-7, with a weak D call TRBD2 (6 bases). CDR3 size: 15 residues. The V gene's germline CDR1 is LGHNA and CDR2 YNFKEQ. Between the trimmed V and J ends, which lost 0 bases and 5 bases, there was a span of 14 bases. This chain's CDR3 is CASSQEGGRRNEQYF. In DNA, the CDR3 is TGTGCCAGCAGCCAAGAGGGGGGACGGCGCAACGAGCAGTACTTC.

The chain recombines TRBV12-5 with TRBJ2-7; D gene uncertain. Germline CDR1 is LGHNT and CDR2 is FRNRAP. The CDR3 is 14 residues long. V lost 5 bases, J lost 2 bases, and 13 bases lay in between. The CDR3 region is CASGASPGPYEQYF. For the CDR3, the DNA is TGTGCTAGTGGTGCGAGTCCGGGTCCCTACGAGCAGTACTTC.

This clone was recorded a few times. The chain has TRBV9 and TRBJ1-3, with D possibly being TRBD1 (5 bases). The CDR3 loop spans 15 amino acids. The V gene's germline CDR1 is SGDLS and CDR2 YYNGEE. Trimming removed 3 bases from V and 4 bases from J, with 14 bases in between. The CDR3 spells CASSGHVGAGNTIYF. CDR3 bases: TGTGCCAGCAGCGGACATGTAGGGGCCGGAAACACCATATATTTT.

This clone was observed at least ten times. V and J are TRBV28 and TRBJ2-1; 7 bases match TRBD1. Germline V gene data show CDR1 as MDHEN and CDR2 as SYDVKM. J lost 15 bases, V lost 6 bases, and 11 bases had no gene match. The CDR3 covers 12 residues. The CDR3 sequence: CASRTTGTARFF. The CDR3, as DNA: TGTGCCAGCAGAACGACCGGGACAGCAAGGTTCTTC.

This clone was observed at least ten times. The chain couples TRBV15 to TRBJ1-2; unclear D gene. CDR3 size: 13 residues. Trimming left V 4 bases short and J 5 bases short, with 11 bases between. Germline V gene sequence: CDR1 LNHNV, CDR2 YYDKDF (reference sequence). Here the CDR3 DNA reads TGTGCCACCAGCAACGGTAGGCGGTATGGCTACACCTTC. This gives the protein CATSNGRRYGYTF.

By share, this clone ranks as medium-sized. The chain has TRBV7-9 and TRBJ2-7; 7 positions match TRBD1. The CDR3 consists of 14 residues. Germline V CDR1 and CDR2: SEHNR, FQNEAQ (reference sequence). V shed 1 base and J 3 bases; nucleotides not matched to a gene: 3. The CDR3, as DNA: TGTGCCAGCAGCTTAGGGGGACAGTTCTACGAGCAGTACTTC. This encodes CASSLGGQFYEQYF.